This is a list of T cell receptor beta chains from one sample in a study of T cells in Graves' hyperthyroidism and ophthalmopathy. From the multiplex PCR reads, TCRdb called clonotypes with MiXCR, one entry per CDR3 protein. The sample lists more than 300,000 distinct CDR3 sequences; less than 15% were seen once. The sample comprised blood. The receptors derive from a woman under 30 with Graves' hyperthyroidism. CDR3s include the opening cysteine and the closing phenylalanine or tryptophan. A D gene is named only where the DNA matches it firmly. The size of a clone is reported for some rows only, either as once, few or many, or as a class for expanded clones.

clone_size	j_call	d_call	v_call	cdr3_aa	cdr3_nt
NA	TRBJ1-5	NA	TRBV3-1	CASSVGIRGQPQHF	TGTGCCAGCAGCGTCGGAATACGGGGGCAGCCCCAGCATTTT
NA	TRBJ2-2	NA	TRBV9	CASSVGASERANTGELFF	TGTGCCAGCAGCGTAGGGGCTAGCGAGAGGGCAAACACCGGGGAGCTGTTTTTT
NA	TRBJ2-1	TRBD2	TRBV18	CASSPGASGLPPHGQFF	TGTGCCAGCTCCCCCGGGGCTAGCGGGCTACCACCCCATGGGCAGTTCTTC
many	TRBJ2-3	NA	TRBV24-1	CATSDFPGQRDTDTQYF	TGTGCCACCAGTGATTTCCCCGGACAGCGGGACACAGATACGCAGTATTTT
NA	TRBJ2-5	TRBD2	TRBV5-4	CASSLRTSDETQYF	TGTGCCAGCAGCTTGAGGACTAGTGATGAGACCCAGTACTTC
many	TRBJ1-5	NA	TRBV20-1	CSAGDRLPNQPQHF	TGCAGTGCTGGTGACAGGTTACCCAATCAGCCCCAGCATTTT
NA	TRBJ2-2	TRBD1	TRBV4-1	CASSMSGQGHTNTGELFF	TGCGCCAGCAGCATGTCGGGACAGGGGCACACGAACACCGGGGAGCTGTTTTTT
few	TRBJ2-3	NA	TRBV30	CAWSARTGIFTDTQYF	TGTGCCTGGAGTGCGCGGACTGGAATCTTCACAGATACGCAGTATTTT
many	TRBJ1-4	NA	TRBV20-1	CSAADSNNEKLFF	TGCAGTGCTGCCGACAGTAATAATGAAAAACTGTTTTTT
few	TRBJ2-2	NA	TRBV3-1	CASSQDGTNTGELFF	TGTGCCAGCAGCCAAGACGGCACGAACACCGGGGAGCTGTTTTTT
many	TRBJ1-2	TRBD1	TRBV10-3	CAISGTGEGGYTF	TGTGCCATCAGTGGGACAGGCGAGGGGGGCTACACCTTC
NA	TRBJ1-5	TRBD1	TRBV6-2/TRBV6-3	CASSETGEQPQHF	TGTGCCAGCAGCGAGACAGGGGAACAGCCCCAGCATTTT
many	TRBJ2-1	TRBD2	TRBV27	CASSLFGGRARNEQFF	TGTGCCAGCAGTTTATTCGGCGGGAGGGCCCGGAATGAGCAGTTCTTC
many	TRBJ2-3	NA	TRBV5-1	CASSAAGAPVDTQYF	TGCGCCAGCAGCGCGGCGGGGGCTCCCGTAGATACGCAGTATTTT
few	TRBJ2-7	TRBD1	TRBV7-2	CASSPRQGRGEQYF	TGTGCCAGCAGCCCCCGACAGGGTCGGGGCGAGCAGTACTTC
few	TRBJ1-5	NA	TRBV27	CAKTIPGVRSPSNQPQHF	TGTGCCAAGACGATACCAGGGGTTAGGTCCCCTAGCAATCAGCCCCAGCATTTT
many	TRBJ1-3	NA	TRBV18	CASSPPGAPGNTIYF	TGTGCCAGCTCACCACCGGGGGCGCCCGGAAACACCATATATTTT
many	TRBJ2-3	TRBD1	TRBV28	CASSLGDRHTDTQYF	TGTGCCAGCAGTTTGGGGGACAGACACACAGATACGCAGTATTTT
many	TRBJ1-5	TRBD1	TRBV7-9	CASRSGTEGNQPQHF	TGTGCCAGCAGATCCGGGACAGAAGGCAATCAGCCCCAGCATTTT
few	TRBJ2-7	TRBD2	TRBV4-2	CASSQPRLAADYEQYF	TGTGCCAGCAGCCAACCGAGACTAGCGGCAGACTACGAGCAGTACTTC
few	TRBJ2-2	TRBD2	TRBV5-8	CASSNGLAGENTGELFF	TGTGCCAGCAGCAACGGACTAGCGGGAGAGAACACCGGGGAGCTGTTTTTT
many	TRBJ2-5	NA	TRBV7-3	CASSSQDTTTQYF	TGTGCCAGCAGCTCTCAGGACACCACTACCCAGTACTTC
NA	TRBJ1-4	NA	TRBV12-3/TRBV12-4	CASTSSHRASHEKLFF	TGTGCCAGCACCTCCTCTCACAGGGCGAGTCATGAAAAACTGTTTTTT
many	TRBJ1-5	NA	TRBV6-2/TRBV6-3	CASKRGGANQPQHF	TGTGCCAGCAAACGAGGGGGTGCCAATCAGCCCCAGCATTTT
few	TRBJ1-6	NA	TRBV4-2	CASSLPGTDNSPLHF	TGTGCCAGCAGCTTACCAGGCACGGATAATTCACCCCTCCACTTT
NA	TRBJ2-3	NA	TRBV19	CASGTAEGWADTQYF	TGTGCCAGTGGGACCGCCGAGGGGTGGGCAGATACGCAGTATTTT
many	TRBJ1-5	TRBD1	TRBV28	CASISGGPGGNQPQHF	TGTGCCAGCATCTCAGGGGGCCCTGGGGGCAATCAGCCCCAGCATTTT
many	TRBJ2-2	TRBD1	TRBV6-1	CASSAGQGPGELFF	TGTGCCAGCAGTGCAGGACAGGGGCCCGGGGAGCTGTTTTTT
NA	TRBJ2-2	NA	TRBV4-1	CASTASGGMNTGELFF	TGCGCCAGCACCGCCTCTGGCGGAATGAACACCGGGGAGCTGTTTTTT